This TCR beta chain derives from a study of technical replicates of blood from a handful of donors. This table comes from immunoSEQ multiplex PCR, and its TCRdb copy is limited to in-frame clones, with some not included. The table records tens of thousands of clones, roughly 96% of them present only once. Germline assignment: CDR1 SNHLY and CDR2 FYNNEI. The CDR3 contains 12 residues. The V end was cut by 6 bases, the J end by 0 bases, with 6 bases between. Sequencing was done on a sample of T cells isolated from PBMCs. This sequence originates from a human donor in good health. This chain connects TRBV2 to TRBJ2-7; unclear D gene. CDR3 sequence (DNA): TGTGCCAGCAGCCGTAGCTCCTACGAGCAGTACTTC. It codes for CASSRSSYEQYF. The entire variable domain, with the rest obtained from reference TRBV2 and TRBJ2-7, is as follows: EPEVTQTPSHQVTQMGQEVILRCVPISNHLYFYWYRQILGQKVEFLVSFYNNEISEKSEIFDDQFSVERPDGSNFTLKIRSTKLEDSAMYFCASSRSSYEQYFGPGTRLTVT.